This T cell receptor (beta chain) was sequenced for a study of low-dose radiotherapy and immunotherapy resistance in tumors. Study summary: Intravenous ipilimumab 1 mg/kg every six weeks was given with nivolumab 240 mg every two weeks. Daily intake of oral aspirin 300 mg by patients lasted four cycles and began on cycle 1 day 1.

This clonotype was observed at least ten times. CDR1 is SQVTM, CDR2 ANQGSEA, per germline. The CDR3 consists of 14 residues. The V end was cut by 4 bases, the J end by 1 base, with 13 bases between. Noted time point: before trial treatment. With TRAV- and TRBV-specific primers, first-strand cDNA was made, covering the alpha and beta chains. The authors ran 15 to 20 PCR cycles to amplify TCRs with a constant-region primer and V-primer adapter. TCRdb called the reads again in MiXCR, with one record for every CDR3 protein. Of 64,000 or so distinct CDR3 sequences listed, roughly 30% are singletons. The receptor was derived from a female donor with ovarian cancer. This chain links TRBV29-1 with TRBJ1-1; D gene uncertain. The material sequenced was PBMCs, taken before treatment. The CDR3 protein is CSVVIGAENTEAFF. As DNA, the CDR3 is TGCAGCGTTGTCATCGGAGCCGAGAACACTGAAGCTTTCTTT. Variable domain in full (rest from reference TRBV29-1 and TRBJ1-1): SAVISQKPSRDICQRGTSLTIQCQVDSQVTMMFWYRQQPGQSLTLIATANQGSEATYESGFVIDKFPISRPNLTFSTLTVSNMSPEDSSIYLCSVVIGAENTEAFFGQGTRLTVV.